What follows are 13 T cell receptor beta chains derived from one specimen sequenced in a study of CD8+CD57+ T cells in acquired aplastic anemia (dated by TCRdb to the late 2010s). Sequenced on an Illumina HiSeq 2000. Genomic DNA served as template for TCR beta VDJ combination and CDR3 sequence profiling. The raw public reads went through TCRdb reprocessing: fastp at Q25, MiXCR clone calling, in-frame beta chains kept. All rows with the same CDR3 protein become a single entry with the most common DNA and genes. The sample table lists roughly 260,000 distinct CDR3 sequences, 47% of them with a count of one. 7% to 9.5% of the sample comes from the top ten. Patients chosen for sequencing had shown expansion of CD8+CD57+ cells by flow cytometry. The sample comprised sorted CD4+, CD8+, or CD8+CD57+ T cells (not recorded which) from PBMCs. The receptors shown here come from a human donor with aplastic anemia.

This clonotype was seen only once. The chain is built from TRBV20-1 and TRBJ2-5, with TRBD2 matching over 15 bases. The CDR3 contains 15 residues. The junction had 3 bases not matched to a gene; V was cut back by 2 bases and J by 5 bases. CDR1 and CDR2 (germline): DFQATT, SNEGSKA (reference sequence). Here the CDR3 DNA reads TGCAGTGCTAGACCCGGGACTAGCGGGAGGGAGACCCAGTACTTC. Its protein product is CSARPGTSGRETQYF.

The CDR3 sequence: CATSREGTGAFTDTQYF. Written as DNA, the CDR3 is TGTGCCACCAGCAGAGAAGGGACAGGGGCCTTCACAGATACGCAGTATTTT. The rearrangement joins TRBV15 to TRBJ2-3, with TRBD1 identical over 10 bases. V gave up 0 bases and J gave up 2 bases; unmatched junction bases: 5. Germline V gene data show CDR1 as LNHNV and CDR2 as YYDKDF (reference sequence). The CDR3 covers 17 residues.

The chain carries TRBV7-9 and TRBJ2-7; D might be TRBD1 (6 bases). Trimming pared 1 base from V and 2 bases from J, leaving 9 bases between. The CDR3 length is 14 residues. Germline lookup yields CDR1 SEHNR and CDR2 FQNEAQ (reference sequence). CDR3 sequence reads: CASSLETGPYEQYF. The CDR3 nucleotides are TGTGCCAGCAGCTTAGAAACAGGGCCCTACGAGCAGTACTTC.

The table lists this clonotype with many counts. The gene calls are TRBV6-2 or TRBV6-3 and TRBJ2-7; 12 nucleotides agree with TRBD2. The CDR3 spans 15 residues. The V gene's germline CDR1 is MNHEY and CDR2 SVGEGT. V gave up 2 bases and J gave up 5 bases; unmatched junction bases: 4. The CDR3 DNA reads TGTGCCAGCAGTTACCGGACTAGCGGGATTGACGAGCAGTACTTC. The encoded protein is CASSYRTSGIDEQYF.

The V and J genes are TRBV12-3 or TRBV12-4 and TRBJ2-3; the match to TRBD1 covers 9 bases. There are 15 residues in the CDR3. The J segment lost 1 base and the V segment lost 4 bases, leaving 3 bases of the junction unmatched. The CDR3 is CASSYRTGGTDTQYF. The CDR3 coding sequence is TGTGCCAGCAGTTACCGGACAGGGGGCACAGATACGCAGTATTTT.

This clonotype was counted between two and nine times. A single base separates this from a much larger clone, so it may be a read error. Here the CDR3 omits its conserved ending phenylalanine or tryptophan, so a read error is the likely source. This chain uses TRBV20-1 with TRBJ2-3, with 8 bases lining up with TRBD2. Germline CDR1 DFQATT, CDR2 SNEGSKA (reference sequence). This CDR3 is 15 amino acids long. The trim removed 0 bases at V and 2 bases at J, leaving 4 bases unmatched. The DNA for the CDR3 is TGCAGTGCTAGAGATCTCGGGGGGGACACAGATACGCAGTATCTT. It translates to CSARDLGGDTDTQYL.

This clonotype was observed at least ten times. V usage is TRBV2 and J usage is TRBJ1-2; 7 nucleotides align to TRBD1. Germline loops: CDR1 SNHLY, CDR2 FYNNEI. CDR3 length: 12 residues. J was trimmed by 3 bases and V by 8 bases; bases with no gene match: 3. The DNA for the CDR3 is TGTGCCAGCCTACAGGGGTACTATGGCTACACCTTC. Protein sequence: CASLQGYYGYTF.

This clonotype was found once. V usage is TRBV6-1 and J usage is TRBJ1-6; D unclear. The germline gives CDR1 MNHNS, CDR2 SASEGT. This CDR3 has 22 amino acids. V lost 6 bases and J lost 6, with 36 bases in between. CDR3 protein: CASRGSAGGPELRQTTNSPLHF. The CDR3 DNA is TGTGCCAGCAGGGGATCAGCGGGAGGGCCAGAATTACGACAAACTACTAATTCACCCCTCCACTTT.

The chain couples TRBV24-1 to TRBJ1-2; D remains unclear. CDR3 length: 14 amino acids. CDR1 is KGHDR and CDR2 is SFDVKD in the germline V gene. V gave up 6 bases and J gave up 1 base, with 11 bases separating them. CDR3 nucleotide sequence: TGTGCCACCAGTTCCTCGGCTCTTAACTATGGCTACACCTTC. It encodes CATSSSALNYGYTF.

This clonotype was recorded at least ten times. The V gene is TRBV7-2, the J gene TRBJ2-7, with D possibly being TRBD2 (7 bases). Trimming took 8 bases from V and 2 from J, leaving 10 bases between them. From germline, CDR1 is SGHTA and CDR2 FQGNSA. The length of the CDR3 is 12 residues. CDR3 loop: CASRGDTYEQYF. The CDR3 region has the DNA TGTGCCAGCCGGGGGGACACCTACGAGCAGTACTTC.

This clonotype showed up just a few times. A much larger clonotype is one base distant, so this may be a read error. The chain recombines TRBV6-6 with TRBJ2-5, with no clear D. The CDR3 has 11 amino acids. The germline gives CDR1 MNHNY, CDR2 SVGAGI (reference sequence). The CDR3 coding sequence is TGTACCAGCAACCCCGGCCCTCCCCAGTACTTC. As protein: CTSNPGPPQYF.

As for this clonotype: With a much larger clone just one base away, this may be a read error. The chain is built from TRBV7-9 and TRBJ2-7; 11 bases match TRBD2. This CDR3 is built from 16 residues. CDR1 is SEHNR, CDR2 FQNEAQ, per germline (reference sequence). The CDR3 sequence: CASSSRMVGLAGEQHF. The CDR3 nucleotides are TGTGCCAGCAGCTCCAGAATGGTCGGACTAGCGGGCGAGCAGCACTTC.

At least ten counts were recorded for this clonotype. The chain recombines TRBV7-9 with TRBJ2-1, with a weak D call TRBD1 (6 bases). The V gene's germline CDR1 is SEHNR and CDR2 FQNEAQ (reference sequence). The CDR3 extends over 13 amino acids. V was pared by 1 base and J by 5 bases, with 6 bases between. The CDR3 sequence: CASSLGTDNEQFF. CDR3 DNA: TGTGCCAGCAGCTTAGGGACAGACAATGAGCAGTTCTTC.